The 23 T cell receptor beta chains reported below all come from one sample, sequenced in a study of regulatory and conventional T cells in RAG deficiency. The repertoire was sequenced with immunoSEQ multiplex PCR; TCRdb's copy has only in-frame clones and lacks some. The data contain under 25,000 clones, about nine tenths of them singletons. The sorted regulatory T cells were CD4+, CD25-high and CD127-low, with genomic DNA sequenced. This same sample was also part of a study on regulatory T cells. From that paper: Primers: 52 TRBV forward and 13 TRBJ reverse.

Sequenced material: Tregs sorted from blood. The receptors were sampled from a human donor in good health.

The CDR3 DNA reads TGCAGTGCTAGTTACGTAAATGAGCAGTTCTTC. Residues: CSASYVNEQFF. This chain uses TRBV20-1 with TRBJ2-1; D not resolved. This CDR3 contains 11 residues. Per the germline V gene, CDR1 is DFQATT and CDR2 is SNEGSKA (reference sequence). V was cut by 3 bases and J by 7 bases, with 7 bases left in between.

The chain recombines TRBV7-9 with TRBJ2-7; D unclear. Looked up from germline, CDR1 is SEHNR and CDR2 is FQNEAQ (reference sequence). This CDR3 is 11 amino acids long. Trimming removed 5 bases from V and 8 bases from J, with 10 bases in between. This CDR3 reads CASSPLEQQYF. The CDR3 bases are TGTGCCAGCAGCCCGCTCGAGCAGCAGTACTTC.

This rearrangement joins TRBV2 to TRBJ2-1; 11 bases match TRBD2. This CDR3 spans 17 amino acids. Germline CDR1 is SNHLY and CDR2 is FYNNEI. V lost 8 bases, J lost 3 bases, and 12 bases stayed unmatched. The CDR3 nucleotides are TGTGCCAGCCGTTCCCTCCTACTAGCGGGAGTCTACAATGAGCAGTTCTTC. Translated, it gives CASRSLLLAGVYNEQFF.

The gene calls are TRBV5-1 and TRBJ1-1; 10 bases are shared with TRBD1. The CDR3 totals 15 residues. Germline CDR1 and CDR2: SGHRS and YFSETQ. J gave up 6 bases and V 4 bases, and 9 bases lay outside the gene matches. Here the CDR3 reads CASSPQGQGGSEAFF. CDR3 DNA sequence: TGCGCCAGCAGCCCCCAAGGACAGGGGGGTTCTGAAGCTTTCTTT.

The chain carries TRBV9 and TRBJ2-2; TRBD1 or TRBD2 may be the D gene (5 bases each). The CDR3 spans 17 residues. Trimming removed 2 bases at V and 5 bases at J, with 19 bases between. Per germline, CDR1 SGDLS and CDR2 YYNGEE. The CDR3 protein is CASSVDPRGALTGELFF. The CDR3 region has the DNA TGTGCCAGCAGCGTCGACCCCCGAGGGGCGTTAACCGGGGAGCTGTTTTTT.

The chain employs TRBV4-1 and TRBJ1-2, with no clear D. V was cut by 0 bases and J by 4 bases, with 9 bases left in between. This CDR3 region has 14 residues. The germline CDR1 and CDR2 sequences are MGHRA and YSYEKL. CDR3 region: CASSQDPGSYGYTF. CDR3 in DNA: TGCGCCAGCAGCCAAGATCCGGGCTCCTATGGCTACACCTTC.

This CDR3 reads CASSTDRGAKNIQYF. CDR3 nucleotide sequence: TGTGCCAGCAGTACGGACCGGGGTGCCAAAAACATTCAGTACTTC. This chain uses TRBV6-5 with TRBJ2-4; D is perhaps TRBD2 (5 bases). From germline, CDR1 is MNHEY and CDR2 SVGAGI. The CDR3 runs to 15 residues. The V end lost 5 bases, the J end lost 1 base, and 12 bases lay between the germline ends.

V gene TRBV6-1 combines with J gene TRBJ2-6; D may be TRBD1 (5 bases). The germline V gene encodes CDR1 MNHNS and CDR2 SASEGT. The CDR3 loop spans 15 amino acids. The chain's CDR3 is CVSIARASGANVLTF. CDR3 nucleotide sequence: TGTGTCTCCATCGCCAGGGCCTCTGGGGCCAACGTCCTGACTTTC.

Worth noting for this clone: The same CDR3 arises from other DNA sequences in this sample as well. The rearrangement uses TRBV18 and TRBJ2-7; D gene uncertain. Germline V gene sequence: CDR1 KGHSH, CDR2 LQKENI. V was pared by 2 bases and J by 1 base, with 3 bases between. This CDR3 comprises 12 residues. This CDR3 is CASSPTSYEQYF. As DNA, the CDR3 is TGTGCCAGCTCACCAACTTCCTACGAGCAGTACTTC.

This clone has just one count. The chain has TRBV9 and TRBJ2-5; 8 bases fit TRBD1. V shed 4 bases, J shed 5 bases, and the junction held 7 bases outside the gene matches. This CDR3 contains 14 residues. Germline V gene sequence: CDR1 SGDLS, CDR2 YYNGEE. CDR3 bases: TGTGCCAGCAGCCCGACAGGGGTGGGGGAGACCCAGTACTTC. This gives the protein CASSPTGVGETQYF.

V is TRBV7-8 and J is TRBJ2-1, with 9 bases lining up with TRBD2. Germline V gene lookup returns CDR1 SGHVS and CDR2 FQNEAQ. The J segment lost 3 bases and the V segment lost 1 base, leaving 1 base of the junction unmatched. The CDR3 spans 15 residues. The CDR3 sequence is CASSLERGDYNEQFF. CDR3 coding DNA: TGTGCCAGCAGCTTAGAGCGGGGGGACTACAATGAGCAGTTCTTC.

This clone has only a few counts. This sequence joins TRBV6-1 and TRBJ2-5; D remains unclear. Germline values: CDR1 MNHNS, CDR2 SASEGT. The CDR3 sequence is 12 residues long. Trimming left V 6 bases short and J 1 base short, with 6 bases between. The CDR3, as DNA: TGTGCCAGCAGGGGAATCCAAGAGACCCAGTACTTC. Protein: CASRGIQETQYF.

CDR3 region: CAWSPGQGRSYEQYF. The CDR3 DNA is TGTGCCTGGAGTCCGGGACAGGGTAGGTCCTACGAGCAGTACTTC. The chain employs TRBV30 and TRBJ2-7, with TRBD1 matching over 9 bases. The J segment lost 1 base and the V segment lost 2 bases, leaving 6 bases of the junction unmatched. Germline loops: CDR1 GTSNPN, CDR2 SVGIG (reference sequence). The CDR3 consists of 15 residues.

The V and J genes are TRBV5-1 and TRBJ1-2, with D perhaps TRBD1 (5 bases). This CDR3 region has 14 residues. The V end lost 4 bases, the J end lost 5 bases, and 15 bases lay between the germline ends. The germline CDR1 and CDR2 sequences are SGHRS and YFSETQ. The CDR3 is CASSLEGLSYGYTF. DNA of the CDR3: TGCGCCAGCAGCCTTGAGGGGTTAAGTTATGGCTACACCTTC.

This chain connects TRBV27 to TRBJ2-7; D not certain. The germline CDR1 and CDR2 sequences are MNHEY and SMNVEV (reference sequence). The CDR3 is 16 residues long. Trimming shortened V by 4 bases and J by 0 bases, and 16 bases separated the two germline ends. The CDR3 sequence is CASSSSGWAFSYEQYF. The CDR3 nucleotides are TGTGCCAGCAGTTCCTCCGGGTGGGCGTTCTCCTACGAGCAGTACTTC.

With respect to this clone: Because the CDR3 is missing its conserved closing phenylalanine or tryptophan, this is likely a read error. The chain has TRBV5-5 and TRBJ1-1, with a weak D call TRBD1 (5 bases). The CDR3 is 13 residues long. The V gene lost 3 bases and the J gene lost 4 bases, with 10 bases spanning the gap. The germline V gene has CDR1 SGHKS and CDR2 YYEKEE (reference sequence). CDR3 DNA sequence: TGTGCCAGCAGCTCGACAGCGGGCACTGAAGCTTTCCTT. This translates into CASSSTAGTEAFL.

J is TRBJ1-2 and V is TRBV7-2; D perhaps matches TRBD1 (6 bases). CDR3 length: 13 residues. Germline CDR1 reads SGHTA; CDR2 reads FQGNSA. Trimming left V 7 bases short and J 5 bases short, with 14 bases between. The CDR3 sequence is CASNIRGGYGYTF. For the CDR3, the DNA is TGTGCCAGCAACATCAGGGGTGGATATGGCTACACCTTC.

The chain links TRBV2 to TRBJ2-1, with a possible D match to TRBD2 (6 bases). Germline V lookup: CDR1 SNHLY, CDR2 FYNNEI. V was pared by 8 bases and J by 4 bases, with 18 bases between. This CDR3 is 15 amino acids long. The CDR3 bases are TGTGCCAGCTTTCTAGTTAGCGGAAATTACAATGAGCAGTTCTTC. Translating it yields CASFLVSGNYNEQFF.

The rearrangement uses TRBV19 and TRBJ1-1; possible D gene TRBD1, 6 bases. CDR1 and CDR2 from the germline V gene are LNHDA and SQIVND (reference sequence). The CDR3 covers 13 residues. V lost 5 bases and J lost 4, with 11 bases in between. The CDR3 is CASSQGRLTEAFF. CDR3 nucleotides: TGTGCCAGTAGTCAGGGGAGGCTCACTGAAGCTTTCTTT.

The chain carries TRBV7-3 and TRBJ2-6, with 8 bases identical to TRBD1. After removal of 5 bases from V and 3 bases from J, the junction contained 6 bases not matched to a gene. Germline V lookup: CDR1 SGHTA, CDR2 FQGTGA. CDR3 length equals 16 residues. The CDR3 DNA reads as TGTGCCAGCAGCCGAGACAGGGGATATGGGGCCAACGTCCTGACTTTC. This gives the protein CASSRDRGYGANVLTF.

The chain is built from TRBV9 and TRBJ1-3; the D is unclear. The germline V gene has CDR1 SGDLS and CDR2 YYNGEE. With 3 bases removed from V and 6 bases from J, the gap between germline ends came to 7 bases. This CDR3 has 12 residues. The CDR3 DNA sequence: TGTGCCAGCAGCGCTGTTGTAAACACCATATATTTT. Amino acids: CASSAVVNTIYF.

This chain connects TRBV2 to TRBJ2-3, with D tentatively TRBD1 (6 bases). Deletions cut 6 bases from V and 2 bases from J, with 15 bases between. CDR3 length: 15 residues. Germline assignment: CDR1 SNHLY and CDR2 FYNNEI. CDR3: CASRLDSQFTDTQYF. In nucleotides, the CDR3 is TGTGCCAGCAGACTGGACAGCCAATTCACAGATACGCAGTATTTT.

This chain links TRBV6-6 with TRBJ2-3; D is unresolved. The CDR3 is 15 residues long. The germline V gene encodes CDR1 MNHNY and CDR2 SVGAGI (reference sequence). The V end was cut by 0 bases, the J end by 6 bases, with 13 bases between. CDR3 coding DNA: TGTGCCAGCAGTTACTCCCGGACCATTTCTGATACGCAGTATTTT. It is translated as CASSYSRTISDTQYF.